The 16 T cell receptor beta chains below all came from one sample that was sequenced in a study of T cell repertoires in cytomegalovirus infection. TCRdb itself ran the reads through MiXCR, one entry per CDR3 protein. Of approximately 730,000 distinct CDR3 sequences listed, 25% to 30% are singletons. These receptors have no identified antigens. The sequences come from cultured CD8+ T cells from PBMCs, collected from culture after CMV antigen stimulation. The receptors derive from a human donor in good health (CMV status not recorded). Some clones in this sample may be carry-over from other donors' samples.

The rearrangement joins TRBV20-1 to TRBJ2-7; the match to TRBD2 covers 9 bases. J was trimmed by 7 bases and V by 3 bases; bases with no gene match: 13. The CDR3 has 15 residues. The V gene's germline CDR1 is DFQATT and CDR2 SNEGSKA (reference sequence). The CDR3 here is CSARRDSGGFGEQYF. CDR3 DNA: TGCAGTGCTAGGCGGGATAGCGGGGGCTTCGGAGAGCAGTACTTC.

This clonotype was found a few times. The chain has TRBV7-2 and TRBJ2-7, with TRBD1 identical over 10 bases. Looked up from germline, CDR1 is SGHTA and CDR2 is FQGNSA. This CDR3 has 15 residues. J gave up 4 bases and V 1 base, and 4 bases lay outside the gene matches. This CDR3 is CASSLEGTGAYEQYV. CDR3 bases: TGTGCCAGCAGCTTAGAGGGGACAGGGGCTTACGAGCAGTACGTC.

The rearrangement uses TRBV2 and TRBJ1-5; 7 nucleotides line up with TRBD1. J lost 5 bases, V lost 8 bases, and 9 bases had no gene match. Germline CDR1 and CDR2: SNHLY and FYNNEI. This CDR3 is 14 amino acids long. The CDR3 sequence: CASREQGRDQPQHF. CDR3 nucleotides: TGTGCCAGCCGGGAACAGGGGCGAGATCAGCCCCAGCATTTT.

V usage is TRBV6-1 and J usage is TRBJ2-7, with TRBD1 matching 9 bases. Unmatched junction bases numbered 3, after V lost 3 bases and J lost 3 bases. Germline CDR1 and CDR2: MNHNS and SASEGT. This CDR3 is 14 amino acids long. DNA of the CDR3: TGTGCCAGCAGTGATGCGGACAGGGGCTACGAGCAGTACGTC. Amino acids: CASSDADRGYEQYV.

The chain recombines TRBV5-1 with TRBJ1-2; 9 nucleotides line up with TRBD1. This CDR3 spans 14 amino acids. In germline, CDR1 is SGHRS, CDR2 YFSETQ. The V gene end was trimmed by 2 bases and the J gene end by 9 bases; junction bases not matched to a gene: 8. The CDR3 loop reads CASSFRTGELSYTF. The CDR3 region has the DNA TGCGCCAGCAGCTTTCGGACAGGGGAGCTCAGCTACACCTTC.

This clonotype showed up just a few times. This chain links TRBV19 with TRBJ2-5, with D uncertain. The germline gives CDR1 LNHDA, CDR2 SQIVND (reference sequence). V dropped 5 bases and J dropped 5 bases, with 9 bases sitting between them. This CDR3 is 12 amino acids long. CDR3 bases: TGTGCCAGTAGTCCCTTCGGGGAGACCCAGTACTTC. This translates into CASSPFGETQYF.

The rearrangement links TRBV19 to TRBJ2-7; tentative D call: TRBD2 (7 bases). CDR3 length: 14 residues. Germline assignment: CDR1 LNHDA and CDR2 SQIVND (reference sequence). The germline V and J ends were trimmed by 5 bases and 5 bases, with 16 bases remaining between them. The CDR3 loop reads CASSPRGAGNEQYF. Written as DNA, the CDR3 is TGTGCCAGTAGTCCCCGGGGGGCCGGGAACGAGCAGTACTTC.

This clonotype was seen repeatedly, ten times or more. The chain has TRBV28 and TRBJ2-7, with 9 bases fitting TRBD1. There are 17 residues in the CDR3. The V gene end was trimmed by 3 bases and the J gene end by 0 bases; junction bases not matched to a gene: 9. Germline V gene data show CDR1 as MDHEN and CDR2 as SYDVKM. CDR3 in DNA: TGTGCCAGCAGTTTGCTTCCGGGACAGGGAAGCTCCTACGAGCAGTACTTC. Protein product: CASSLLPGQGSSYEQYF.

The V call is TRBV3-1, the J call TRBJ2-5; TRBD2 matches 12 bases. The CDR3 loop spans 20 amino acids. In germline, CDR1 is LGHDT, CDR2 YNNKEL (reference sequence). The trim removed 1 base at V and 0 bases at J, leaving 12 bases unmatched. The CDR3: CASSQGLAGAQRLYQETQYF. CDR3 nucleotides: TGTGCCAGCAGCCAAGGACTAGCGGGGGCCCAGAGATTGTACCAAGAGACCCAGTACTTC.

This clonotype was counted at least ten times. The chain has TRBV7-8 and TRBJ2-7; D is perhaps TRBD1 (6 bases). This CDR3 contains 15 residues. CDR1 is SGHVS, CDR2 FQNEAQ, per germline. V lost 3 bases and J 2 bases, leaving 14 bases between the germline ends. For the CDR3, the DNA is TGTGCCAGCAGCTTTGGCCAGGGGAAGGCCTACGAGCAGTACGTC. Translated: CASSFGQGKAYEQYV.

At least ten counts were recorded for this clonotype. This chain uses TRBV27 with TRBJ1-5; D ambiguous. V was trimmed by 2 bases and J by 1 base, leaving 6 bases between them. CDR1 and CDR2 from the germline V gene are MNHEY and SMNVEV (reference sequence). The CDR3 is 14 residues long. CDR3 coding DNA: TGTGCCAGCAGTTTAGGGAACAGCAATCAGCCCCAGCATTTT. It translates to CASSLGNSNQPQHF.

Concerning this clonotype: The junction differs from germline at one of its ends, possibly a read error. The chain joins TRBV7-9 to TRBJ2-1; D remains unclear. Germline CDR1 SEHNR, CDR2 FQNEAQ (reference sequence). This CDR3 comprises 18 residues. The CDR3 protein is CASSLPLPSTWNNNEQLF. The CDR3 DNA reads as TGTGCCAGCAGCTTACCCTTACCCTCCACCTGGAATAACAATGAGCAGTTGTTC.

The J gene is TRBJ2-1, the V gene TRBV28; the D is unclear. The CDR3 is 13 amino acids. V lost 5 bases and J lost 9, with 14 bases in between. From germline, CDR1 is MDHEN and CDR2 SYDVKM. CDR3 in amino acids: CASSPLMGSEQFF. The CDR3 DNA sequence: TGTGCCAGCAGTCCTCTAATGGGAAGTGAGCAGTTCTTC.

This clonotype was counted between two and nine times. A read error may account for a junction end that differs from germline. V is TRBV7-7 and J is TRBJ2-1; D might be TRBD1 or TRBD2, each matching 5 bases. CDR1 and CDR2 (germline): SSHAT, FNYEAQ (reference sequence). CDR3 length equals 14 residues. The chain's CDR3 is CASSLEGTINEQFF. The CDR3, as DNA: TGTGCTAGCAGCTTAGAGGGGACCATCAATGAGCAGTTCTTC.

Written as DNA, the CDR3 is TGTGCCACCAGCTCGGACTTTCTCGCGCAGTATTTT. As protein: CATSSDFLAQYF. This chain joins TRBV15 and TRBJ2-3; D perhaps matches TRBD2 (5 bases). Germline V gene lookup returns CDR1 LNHNV and CDR2 YYDKDF (reference sequence). The CDR3 runs 12 residues. V was clipped by 5 bases and J by 10 bases, with 13 bases between them. Variable domain in full (rest from reference TRBV15 and TRBJ2-3): DAMVIQNPRYQVTQFGKPVTLSCSQTLNHNVMYWYQQKSSQAPKLLFHYYDKDFNNEADTPDNFQSRRPNTSFCFLDIRSPGLGDTAMYLCATSSDFLAQYFGPGTRLTVL.

This clonotype was seen at least ten times. The CDR3 coding sequence is TGCAGCGTTGTGTCCGAGGCTGAAGCTTTCTTT. Residues: CSVVSEAEAFF. V gene TRBV29-1 combines with J gene TRBJ1-1; D is unresolved. Germline values: CDR1 SQVTM, CDR2 ANQGSEA. V lost 4 bases, J lost 6 bases, and 9 bases lay in between. The length of the CDR3 is 11 residues.